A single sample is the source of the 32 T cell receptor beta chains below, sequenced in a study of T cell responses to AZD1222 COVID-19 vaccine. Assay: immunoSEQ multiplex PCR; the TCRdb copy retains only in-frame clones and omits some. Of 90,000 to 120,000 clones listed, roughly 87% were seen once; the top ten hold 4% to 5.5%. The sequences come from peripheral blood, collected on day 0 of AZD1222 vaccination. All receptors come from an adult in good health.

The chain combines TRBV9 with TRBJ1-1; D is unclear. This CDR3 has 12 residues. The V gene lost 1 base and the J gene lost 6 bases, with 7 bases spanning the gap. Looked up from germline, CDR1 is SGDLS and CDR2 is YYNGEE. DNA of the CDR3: TGTGCCAGCAGCGTAACGGGCGCTGAAGCTTTCTTT. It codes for CASSVTGAEAFF.

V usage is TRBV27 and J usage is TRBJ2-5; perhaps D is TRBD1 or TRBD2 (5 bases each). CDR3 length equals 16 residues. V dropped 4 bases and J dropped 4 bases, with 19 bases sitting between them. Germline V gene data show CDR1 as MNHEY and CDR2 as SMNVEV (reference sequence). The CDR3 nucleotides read TGTGCCAGCAGTTCTGACCCCGGGGCCCGGCGAGAGACCCAGTACTTC. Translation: CASSSDPGARRETQYF.

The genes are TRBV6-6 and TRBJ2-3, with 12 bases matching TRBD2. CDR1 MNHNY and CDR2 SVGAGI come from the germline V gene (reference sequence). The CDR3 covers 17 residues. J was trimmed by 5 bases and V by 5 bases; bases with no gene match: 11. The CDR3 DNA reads TGTGCCAGCAGTCCTCCGACTAGCGGGAGAGGGGAAGATACGCAGTATTTT. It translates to CASSPPTSGRGEDTQYF.

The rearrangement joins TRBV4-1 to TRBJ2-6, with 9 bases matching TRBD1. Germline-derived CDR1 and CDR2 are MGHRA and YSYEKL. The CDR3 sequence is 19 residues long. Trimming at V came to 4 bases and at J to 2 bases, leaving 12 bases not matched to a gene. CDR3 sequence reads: CASSPLHGTGFPGANVLTF. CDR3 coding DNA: TGCGCCAGCAGCCCTTTGCACGGGACAGGGTTTCCTGGGGCCAACGTCCTGACTTTC.

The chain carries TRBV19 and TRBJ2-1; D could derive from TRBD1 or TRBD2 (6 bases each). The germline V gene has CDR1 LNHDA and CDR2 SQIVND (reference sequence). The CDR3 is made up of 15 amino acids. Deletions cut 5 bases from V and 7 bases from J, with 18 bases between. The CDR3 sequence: CASSAGKGHKNEQFF. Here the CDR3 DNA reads TGTGCCAGTAGTGCGGGGAAGGGACACAAAAATGAGCAGTTCTTC.

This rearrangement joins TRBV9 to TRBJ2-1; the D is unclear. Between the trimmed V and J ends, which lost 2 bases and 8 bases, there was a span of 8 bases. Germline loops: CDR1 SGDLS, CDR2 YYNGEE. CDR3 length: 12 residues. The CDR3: CASSVNKDEQFF. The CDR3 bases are TGTGCCAGCAGCGTTAACAAGGATGAGCAGTTCTTC.

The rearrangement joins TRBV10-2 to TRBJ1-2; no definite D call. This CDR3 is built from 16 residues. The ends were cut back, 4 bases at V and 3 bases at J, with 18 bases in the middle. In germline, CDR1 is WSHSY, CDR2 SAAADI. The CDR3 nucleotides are TGCGCCAGCAGTGCGGCCTTACAAGGCGCCGACTATGGCTACACCTTC. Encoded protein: CASSAALQGADYGYTF.

This CDR3 is CASSQDPGRGALGSNQPQHF. The DNA of the CDR3 is TGCGCCAGCAGCCAAGACCCAGGGAGAGGGGCCTTGGGTAGCAATCAGCCCCAGCATTTT. The J gene is TRBJ1-5, the V gene TRBV4-1; a possible D gene is TRBD1 (5 bases). V gave up 0 bases and J gave up 0 bases, with 21 bases separating them. Germline-derived CDR1 and CDR2 are MGHRA and YSYEKL. This CDR3 has 20 residues.

This CDR3 is CASTRIQVPSTDTQYF. The CDR3, as DNA: TGTGCCAGCACCAGAATTCAGGTTCCTAGCACAGATACGCAGTATTTT. The chain recombines TRBV21-1 with TRBJ2-3; the table names TRBD1, a call not compared with the DNA. TRBV21-1 is a recognized pseudogene. The CDR3 has 16 residues.

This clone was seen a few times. This CDR3 is CASSQSLDNEQFF. The DNA of the CDR3 is TGTGCCAGCAGCCAGTCACTAGACAATGAGCAGTTCTTC. This chain joins TRBV3-1 (or the pseudogene TRBV3-2) and TRBJ2-1, with a tentative D call TRBD2 (5 bases). This CDR3 is 13 amino acids long. Trimming took off 3 bases at V and 5 bases at J, with 8 bases between the two ends. From germline, CDR1 is LGHDT and CDR2 YNNKEL (reference sequence).

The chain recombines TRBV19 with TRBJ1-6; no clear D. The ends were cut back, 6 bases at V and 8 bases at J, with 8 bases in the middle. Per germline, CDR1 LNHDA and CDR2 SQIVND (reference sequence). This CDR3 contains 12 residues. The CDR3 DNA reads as TGTGCCAGTAGAACAGAGTATTCACCCCTCCACTTT. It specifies CASRTEYSPLHF.

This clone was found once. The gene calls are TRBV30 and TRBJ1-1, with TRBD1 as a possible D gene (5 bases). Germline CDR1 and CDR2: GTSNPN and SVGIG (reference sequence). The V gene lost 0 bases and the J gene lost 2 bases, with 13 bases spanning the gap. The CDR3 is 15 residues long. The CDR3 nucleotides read TGTGCCTGGAGTGTATGGGGCCCCGAAAACACTGAAGCTTTCTTT. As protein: CAWSVWGPENTEAFF.

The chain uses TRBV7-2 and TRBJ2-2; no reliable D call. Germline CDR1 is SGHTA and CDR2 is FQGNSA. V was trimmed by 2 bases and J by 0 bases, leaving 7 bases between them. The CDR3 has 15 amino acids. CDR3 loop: CASSLRTANTGELFF. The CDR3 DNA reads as TGTGCCAGCAGCTTACGAACAGCGAACACCGGGGAGCTGTTTTTT.

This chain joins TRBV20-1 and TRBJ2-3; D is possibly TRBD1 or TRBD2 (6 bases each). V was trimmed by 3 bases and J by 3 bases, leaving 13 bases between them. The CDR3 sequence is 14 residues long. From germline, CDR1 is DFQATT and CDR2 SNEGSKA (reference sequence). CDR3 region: CSASVRGHTDTQYF. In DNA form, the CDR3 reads TGCAGTGCTAGTGTCCGGGGGCATACAGATACGCAGTATTTT.

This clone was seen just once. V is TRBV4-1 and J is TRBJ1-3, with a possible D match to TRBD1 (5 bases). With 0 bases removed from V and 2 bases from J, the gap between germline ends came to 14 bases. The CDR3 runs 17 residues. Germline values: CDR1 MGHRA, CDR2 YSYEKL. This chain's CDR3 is CASSQEMTRGTGNTIYF. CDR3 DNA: TGCGCCAGCAGCCAAGAGATGACGAGGGGAACTGGAAACACCATATATTTT.

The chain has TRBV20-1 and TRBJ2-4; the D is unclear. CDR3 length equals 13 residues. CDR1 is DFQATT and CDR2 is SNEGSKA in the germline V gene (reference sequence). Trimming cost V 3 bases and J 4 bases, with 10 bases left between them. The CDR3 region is CSASSAVKNIQYF. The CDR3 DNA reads TGCAGTGCTAGTTCCGCGGTTAAAAACATTCAGTACTTC.

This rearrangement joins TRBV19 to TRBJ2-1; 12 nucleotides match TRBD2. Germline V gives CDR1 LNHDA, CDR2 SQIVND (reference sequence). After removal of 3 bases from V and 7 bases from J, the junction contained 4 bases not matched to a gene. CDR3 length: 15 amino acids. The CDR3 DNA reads TGTGCCAGTAGTATGAGACTAGCGGGAGTAAATGAGCAGTTCTTC. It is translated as CASSMRLAGVNEQFF.

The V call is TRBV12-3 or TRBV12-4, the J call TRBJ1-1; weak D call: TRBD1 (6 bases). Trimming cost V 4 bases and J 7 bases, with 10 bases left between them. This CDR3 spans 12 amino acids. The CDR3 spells CASSSTGYEAFF. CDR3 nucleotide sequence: TGTGCCAGCAGTTCTACAGGGTATGAAGCTTTCTTT.

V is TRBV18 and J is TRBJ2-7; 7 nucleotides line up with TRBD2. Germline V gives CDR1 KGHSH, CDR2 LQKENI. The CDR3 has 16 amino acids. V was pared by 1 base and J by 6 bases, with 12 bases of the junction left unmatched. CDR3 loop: CASSPLGGGRVTEQYF. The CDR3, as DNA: TGTGCCAGCTCACCACTGGGCGGGGGACGAGTCACCGAGCAGTACTTC. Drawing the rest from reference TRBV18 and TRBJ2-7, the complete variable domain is NAGVMQNPRHLVRRRGQEARLRCSPMKGHSHVYWYRQLPEEGLKFMVYLQKENIIDESGMPKERFSAEFPKEGPSILRIQQVVRGDSAAYFCASSPLGGGRVTEQYFGPGTRLTVT.

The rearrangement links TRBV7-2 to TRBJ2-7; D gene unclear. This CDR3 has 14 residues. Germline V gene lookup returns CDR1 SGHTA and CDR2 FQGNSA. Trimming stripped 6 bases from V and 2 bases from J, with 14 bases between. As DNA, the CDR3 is TGTGCCAGCAGACATCCGGGTCCTCCCTACGAGCAGTACTTC. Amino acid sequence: CASRHPGPPYEQYF.

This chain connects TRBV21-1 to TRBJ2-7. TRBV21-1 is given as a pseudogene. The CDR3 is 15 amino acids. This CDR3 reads CASRKKLGIWYEQYF. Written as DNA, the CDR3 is TGTGCCAGCAGAAAAAAGTTAGGAATCTGGTACGAGCAGTACTTC.

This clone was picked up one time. CDR3 sequence reads: CASSRGTGGNTEAFF. The CDR3 DNA reads as TGCGCCAGCAGCCGAGGGACAGGGGGGAACACTGAAGCTTTCTTT. The chain employs TRBV5-1 and TRBJ1-1; 11 nucleotides agree with TRBD1. There are 15 residues in the CDR3. Germline V gives CDR1 SGHRS, CDR2 YFSETQ. With V trimmed by 4 bases and J by 1 base, 3 bases remained unmatched.

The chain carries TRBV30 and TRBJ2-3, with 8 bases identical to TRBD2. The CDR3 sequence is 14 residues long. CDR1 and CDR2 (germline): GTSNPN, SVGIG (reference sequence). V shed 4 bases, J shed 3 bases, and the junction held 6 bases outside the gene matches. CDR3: CAWKLAGTTDTQYF. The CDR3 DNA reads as TGTGCCTGGAAATTAGCGGGGACTACAGATACGCAGTATTTT.

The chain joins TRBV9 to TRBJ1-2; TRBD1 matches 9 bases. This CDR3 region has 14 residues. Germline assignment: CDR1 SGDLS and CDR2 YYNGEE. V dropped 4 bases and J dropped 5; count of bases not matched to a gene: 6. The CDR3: CASSQGQGGYGYTF. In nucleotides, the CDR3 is TGTGCCAGCAGCCAGGGACAGGGTGGTTATGGCTACACCTTC.

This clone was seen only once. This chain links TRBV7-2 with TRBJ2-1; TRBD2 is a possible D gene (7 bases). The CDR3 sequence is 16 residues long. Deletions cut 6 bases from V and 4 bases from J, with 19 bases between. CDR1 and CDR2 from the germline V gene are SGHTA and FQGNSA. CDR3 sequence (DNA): TGTGCCAGCAGTCACAGTAGGGGGGGGACGTACAATGAGCAGTTCTTC. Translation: CASSHSRGGTYNEQFF.

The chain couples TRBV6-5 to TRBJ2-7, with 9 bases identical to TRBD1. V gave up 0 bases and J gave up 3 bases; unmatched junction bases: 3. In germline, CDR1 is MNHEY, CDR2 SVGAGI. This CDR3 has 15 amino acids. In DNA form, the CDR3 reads TGTGCCAGCAGTTACTCGGGACAGGGTTTCTACGAGCAGTACTTC. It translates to CASSYSGQGFYEQYF.

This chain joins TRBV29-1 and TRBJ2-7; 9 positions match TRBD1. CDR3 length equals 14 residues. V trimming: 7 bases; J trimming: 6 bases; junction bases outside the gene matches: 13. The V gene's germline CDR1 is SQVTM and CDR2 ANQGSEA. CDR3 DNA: TGCAGCGGACATTCGGGACAGGGTGTTGGCGAGCAGTACTTC. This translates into CSGHSGQGVGEQYF.

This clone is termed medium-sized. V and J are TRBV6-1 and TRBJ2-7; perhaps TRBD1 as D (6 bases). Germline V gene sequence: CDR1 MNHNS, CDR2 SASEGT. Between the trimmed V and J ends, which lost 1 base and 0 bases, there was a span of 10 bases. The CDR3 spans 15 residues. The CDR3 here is CASSEGLDSSYEQYF. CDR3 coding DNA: TGTGCCAGCAGTGAAGGTTTGGACAGCTCCTACGAGCAGTACTTC.

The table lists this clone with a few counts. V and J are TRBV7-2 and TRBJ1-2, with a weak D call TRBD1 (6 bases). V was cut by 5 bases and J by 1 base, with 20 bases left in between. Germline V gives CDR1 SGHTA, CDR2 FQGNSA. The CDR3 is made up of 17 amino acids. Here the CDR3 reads CASSRGRQETLNYGYTF. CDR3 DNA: TGTGCCAGCAGCCGCGGGAGACAGGAAACCCTTAACTATGGCTACACCTTC.

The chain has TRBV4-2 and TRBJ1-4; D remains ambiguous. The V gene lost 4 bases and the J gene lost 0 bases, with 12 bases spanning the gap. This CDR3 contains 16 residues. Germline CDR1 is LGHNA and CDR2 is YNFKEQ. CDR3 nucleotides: TGTGCCAGCAGCCTTCGGCTCACTGCAACTAATGAAAAACTGTTTTTT. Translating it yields CASSLRLTATNEKLFF.

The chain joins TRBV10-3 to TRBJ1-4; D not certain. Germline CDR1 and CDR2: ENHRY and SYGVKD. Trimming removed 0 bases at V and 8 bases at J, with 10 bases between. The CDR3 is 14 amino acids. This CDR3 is CAISESNSGEKLFF. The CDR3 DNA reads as TGTGCCATCAGTGAGTCCAACAGTGGGGAAAAACTGTTTTTT.

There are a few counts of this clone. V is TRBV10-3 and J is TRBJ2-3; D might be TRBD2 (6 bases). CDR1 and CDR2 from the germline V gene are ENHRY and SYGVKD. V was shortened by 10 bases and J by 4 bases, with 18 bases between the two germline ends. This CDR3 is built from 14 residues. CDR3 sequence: CATLAANEADTQYF. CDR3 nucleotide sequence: TGTGCCACCTTAGCGGCAAACGAGGCAGATACGCAGTATTTT.